The present TCR beta chain was sequenced within a study of cytomegalovirus exposure and HLA in healthy donors. Study-level findings and limits: Follow-up analysis later connected one missense variant in DCLRE1C with trimming of TCR beta V- and J-genes. CMV antigen specificity of three CMV-associated chains was confirmed in vitro. Later, an analysis found that common viral pathogens appeared to be linked with several of the most significant clusters.

On this clone itself: What it binds is unknown.

13 Jbeta primers and 60 Vbeta primers were used for the PCR. The method was immunoSEQ multiplex PCR; TCRdb's version includes in-frame clones alone and lacks a portion of them. The sample includes 150,000 or so clones, 80% of them seen just once. Per germline, CDR1 ENHRY and CDR2 SYGVKD. CDR3 size: 14 residues. Trimming removed 7 bases from V and 4 bases from J; junction bases left unmatched: 5. The rearrangement links TRBV10-3 to TRBJ2-1; 9 bases line up with TRBD1. What was sequenced was PBMCs. The receptor was derived from a woman aged 40 to 50 in good health and CMV-seronegative. The CDR3 spells CAIKVGTGYNEQFF. CDR3 nucleotide sequence: TGTGCCATCAAGGTCGGGACAGGGTACAATGAGCAGTTCTTC.